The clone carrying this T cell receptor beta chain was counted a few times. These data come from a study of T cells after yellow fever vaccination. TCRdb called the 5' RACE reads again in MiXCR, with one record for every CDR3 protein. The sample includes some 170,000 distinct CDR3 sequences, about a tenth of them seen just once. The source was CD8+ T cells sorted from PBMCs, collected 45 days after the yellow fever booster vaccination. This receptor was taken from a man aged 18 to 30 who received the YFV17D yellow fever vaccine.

Written as DNA, the CDR3 is TGTGCCAGCAGTTGGGCCTCGAACACCGGGGAGCTGTTTTTT. Its protein is CASSWASNTGELFF. The genes are TRBV6-2 or TRBV6-3 and TRBJ2-2; D is undetermined. CDR3 size: 14 residues. Trimming removed 4 bases at V and 0 bases at J, with 6 bases between. Per the germline V gene, CDR1 is MNHEY and CDR2 is SVGEGT.